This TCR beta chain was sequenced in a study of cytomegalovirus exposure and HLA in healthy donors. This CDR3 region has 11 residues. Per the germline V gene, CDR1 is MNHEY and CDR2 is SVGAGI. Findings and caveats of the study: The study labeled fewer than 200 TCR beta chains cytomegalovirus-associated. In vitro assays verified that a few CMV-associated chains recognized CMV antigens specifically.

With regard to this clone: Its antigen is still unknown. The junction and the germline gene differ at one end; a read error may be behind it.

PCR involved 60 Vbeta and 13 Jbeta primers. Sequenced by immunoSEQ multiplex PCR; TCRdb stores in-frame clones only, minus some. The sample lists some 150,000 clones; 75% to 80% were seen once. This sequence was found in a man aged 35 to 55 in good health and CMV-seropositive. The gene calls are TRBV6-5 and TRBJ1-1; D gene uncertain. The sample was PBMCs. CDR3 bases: TGTGCCAGCAGTTACTCGGATGAGGGAATCTTT. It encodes CASSYSDEGIF.